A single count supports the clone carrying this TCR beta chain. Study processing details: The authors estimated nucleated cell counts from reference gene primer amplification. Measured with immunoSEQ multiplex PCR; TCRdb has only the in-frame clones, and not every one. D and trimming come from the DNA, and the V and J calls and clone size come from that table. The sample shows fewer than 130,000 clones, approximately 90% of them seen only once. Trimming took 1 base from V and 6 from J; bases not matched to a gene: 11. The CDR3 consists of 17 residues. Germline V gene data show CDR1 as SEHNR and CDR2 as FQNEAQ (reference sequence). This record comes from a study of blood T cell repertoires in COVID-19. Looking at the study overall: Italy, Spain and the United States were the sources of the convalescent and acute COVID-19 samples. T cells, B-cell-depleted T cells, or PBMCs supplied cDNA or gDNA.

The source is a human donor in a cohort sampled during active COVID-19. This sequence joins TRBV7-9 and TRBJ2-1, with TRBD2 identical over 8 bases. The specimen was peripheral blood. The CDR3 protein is CASSLGGTAGEVNEQFF. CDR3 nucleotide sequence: TGTGCCAGCAGCTTAGGGGGTACAGCGGGAGAGGTCAATGAGCAGTTCTTC. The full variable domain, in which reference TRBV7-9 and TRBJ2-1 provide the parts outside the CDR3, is DTGVSQNPRHKITKRGQNVTFRCDPISEHNRLYWYRQTLGQGPEFLTYFQNEAQLEKSRLLSDRFSAERPKGSFSTLEIQRTEQGDSAMYLCASSLGGTAGEVNEQFFGPGTRLTVL.